These 23 T cell receptor beta chains were all obtained from the same sample, sequenced in a study of T cells in Graves' hyperthyroidism and ophthalmopathy. Template material for amplifying TCR beta CDR3 regions consisted of RNA transcripts. The HTBI primer set was used in a first-round RT-PCR of the TCR CDR3. MiXCR was run by TCRdb on the multiplex PCR reads, yielding one entry per CDR3 protein. The sample includes approximately 300,000 distinct CDR3 sequences, over 15% of them seen just once. The specimen sequenced was blood. Receptor source: a woman aged 55 to 70 with Graves' ophthalmopathy.

J is TRBJ2-5 and V is TRBV5-6; 11 bases line up with TRBD2. The length of the CDR3 is 17 residues. Germline V gene lookup returns CDR1 SGHDT and CDR2 YYEEEE. V lost 0 bases, J lost 6 bases, and 10 bases stayed unmatched. DNA of the CDR3: TGTGCCAGCAGCTTGGTCCTCACTAGCGGGAGTACCCAGACCCAGTACTTC. Its translation: CASSLVLTSGSTQTQYF.

Points on this clonotype: A much larger clone differs by one base, so this may be a read error. V and J are TRBV20-1 and TRBJ2-3, with D possibly matching TRBD1 (6 bases). The V gene's germline CDR1 is DFQATT and CDR2 SNEGSKA (reference sequence). The CDR3 spans 12 residues. CDR3 residues: CSSMTGTGTQYF. CDR3 in DNA: TGCAGTTCCATGACAGGCACAGGTACGCAGTATTTT.

Many counts were recorded for this clonotype. The chain joins TRBV27 to TRBJ2-5; 10 bases match TRBD1. The CDR3 has 15 amino acids. CDR1 and CDR2 (germline): MNHEY, SMNVEV (reference sequence). Unmatched junction bases numbered 13, after V lost 10 bases and J lost 5 bases. This chain's CDR3 is CATGGQGKGWETQYF. CDR3 coding DNA: TGTGCCACCGGGGGACAGGGGAAAGGGTGGGAGACCCAGTACTTC.

The chain employs TRBV29-1 and TRBJ2-2; weak D call: TRBD1 (6 bases). V was shortened by 6 bases and J by 2 bases, with 10 bases between the two germline ends. The CDR3 is made up of 13 amino acids. Germline V gene sequence: CDR1 SQVTM, CDR2 ANQGSEA. DNA of the CDR3: TGCAGCGTGGGGACACTCAACACCGGGGAGCTGTTTTTT. Amino acids: CSVGTLNTGELFF.

This clonotype appeared many times. The chain carries TRBV28 and TRBJ2-3, with 8 bases matching TRBD2. Germline loops: CDR1 MDHEN, CDR2 SYDVKM. CDR3 length: 17 residues. The J segment lost 2 bases and the V segment lost 4 bases, leaving 11 bases of the junction unmatched. CDR3 coding DNA: TGTGCCAGCAGTTCCCCTTATTTAGCGGGAAACACAGATACGCAGTATTTT. Amino acid sequence: CASSSPYLAGNTDTQYF.

The table lists this clonotype with many counts. J is TRBJ2-7 and V is TRBV6-1; 7 nucleotides line up with TRBD1. V lost 3 bases, J lost 0 bases, and 5 bases stayed unmatched. Germline CDR1 MNHNS, CDR2 SASEGT. This CDR3 has 15 residues. The chain's CDR3 is CASSDTGTASYEQYF. CDR3 nucleotides: TGTGCCAGCAGTGACACCGGGACAGCCTCCTACGAGCAGTACTTC.

This chain connects TRBV6-2 or TRBV6-3 to TRBJ2-7, with no clear D. The CDR3 length is 16 residues. V was pared by 11 bases and J by 0 bases, with 23 bases between. Germline lookup yields CDR1 MNHEY and CDR2 SVGEGT. The CDR3 loop is CAVRPVGQESSYEQYF. The CDR3 DNA sequence: TGTGCCGTACGCCCCGTTGGCCAAGAGAGCTCCTACGAGCAGTACTTC.

This clonotype was seen a handful of times. This chain connects TRBV20-1 to TRBJ2-5; the D gene is possibly TRBD2 (5 bases). Germline-derived CDR1 and CDR2 are DFQATT and SNEGSKA (reference sequence). The CDR3 has 11 residues. The CDR3 bases are TGCAGCGAGGAGGTGCAAGAGACCCAGTACTTC. It specifies CSEEVQETQYF.

This clonotype was seen at least ten times. V gene TRBV15 combines with J gene TRBJ1-1; 9 bases are shared with TRBD1. V lost 1 base, J lost 6 bases, and 6 bases stayed unmatched. Germline lookup yields CDR1 LNHNV and CDR2 YYDKDF (reference sequence). The CDR3 spans 15 residues. This CDR3 reads CATSRVTGGSAEAFF. In nucleotides, the CDR3 is TGTGCCACCAGCAGAGTGACAGGGGGTAGTGCTGAAGCTTTCTTT.

The chain recombines TRBV5-1 with TRBJ1-4; no reliable D call. CDR3 length: 14 amino acids. CDR1 and CDR2 (germline): SGHRS, YFSETQ. Trimming took 7 bases from V and 4 from J, leaving 14 bases between them. The CDR3 region is CASCRRTDNEKLFF. The CDR3 DNA is TGCGCCAGCTGCAGGAGGACGGATAATGAAAAACTGTTTTTT.

There are many counts of this clonotype. The chain carries TRBV20-1 and TRBJ1-5; D is undetermined. Germline V gene lookup returns CDR1 DFQATT and CDR2 SNEGSKA (reference sequence). The CDR3 is made up of 12 amino acids. Trimming removed 3 bases from V and 7 bases from J, with 10 bases in between. The CDR3 loop is CSARDAVQPQHF. In DNA form, the CDR3 reads TGCAGTGCTAGGGACGCAGTCCAGCCCCAGCATTTT.

This rearrangement joins TRBV19 to TRBJ2-1, with D possibly TRBD1 on 5 matching bases. CDR1 and CDR2 (germline): LNHDA, SQIVND (reference sequence). There are 15 residues in the CDR3. Trimming removed 4 bases from V and 4 bases from J, with 14 bases in between. CDR3 in DNA: TGTGCCAGTAGTAAGGTCCGGACACTTTACAATGAGCAGTTCTTC. It encodes CASSKVRTLYNEQFF. Based on the CDR3 plus reference TRBV19 and TRBJ2-1, the full variable domain is DGGITQSPKYLFRKEGQNVTLSCEQNLNHDAMYWYRQDPGQGLRLIYYSQIVNDFQKGDIAEGYSVSREKKESFPLTVTSAQKNPTAFYLCASSKVRTLYNEQFFGPGTRLTVL.

This clonotype was recorded many times. J is TRBJ2-3 and V is TRBV12-3 or TRBV12-4; D gene ambiguous. The CDR3 loop spans 14 amino acids. Trimming shortened V by 5 bases and J by 1 base, and 10 bases separated the two germline ends. CDR3 nucleotides: TGTGCCAGCAGTGGTGGGGTAGGCACAGATACGCAGTATTTT. As protein: CASSGGVGTDTQYF.

This clonotype was detected only a few times. The genes are TRBV20-1 and TRBJ2-1, with 10 bases matching TRBD1. With V trimmed by 8 bases and J by 9 bases, 7 bases remained unmatched. In germline, CDR1 is DFQATT, CDR2 SNEGSKA (reference sequence). The CDR3 consists of 12 residues. The CDR3 nucleotides are TGCAGTCCAAGACAGGGGGCGGCTGAGCAGTTCTTC. It encodes CSPRQGAAEQFF.

This clonotype was found a few times. It may be a read error: a sequence one base away is much more abundant. The J gene is TRBJ2-1, the V gene TRBV2; 9 nucleotides line up with TRBD1. The germline V gene encodes CDR1 SNHLY and CDR2 FYNNEI. The CDR3 extends over 15 amino acids. This CDR3 reads CAKVQGASSCNEQFF. CDR3 DNA: TGTGCTAAAGTACAGGGGGCCTCCTCCTGCAATGAGCAGTTCTTC.

This clonotype was picked up many times. This sequence joins TRBV27 and TRBJ2-7, with TRBD2 identical over 8 bases. Unmatched junction bases numbered 11, after V lost 0 bases and J lost 7 bases. The CDR3 is 16 amino acids. Per the germline V gene, CDR1 is MNHEY and CDR2 is SMNVEV (reference sequence). CDR3 region: CASSLSPTGGGREQYF. CDR3 bases: TGTGCCAGCAGTTTATCGCCTACCGGGGGGGGCCGGGAGCAGTACTTC.

Ten or more counts support this clonotype. This rearrangement joins TRBV5-6 to TRBJ2-1, with 9 bases fitting TRBD1. Germline CDR1 and CDR2: SGHDT and YYEEEE. The CDR3 covers 14 residues. The trim removed 1 base at V and 9 bases at J, leaving 5 bases unmatched. The CDR3 DNA follows: TGTGCCAGCAGCTTGTTCGGACAGGGGAGTGAGCAGTTCTTC. As protein: CASSLFGQGSEQFF.

This clonotype was observed at least ten times. This rearrangement joins TRBV29-1 to TRBJ2-1; D is perhaps TRBD1 or TRBD2 (6 bases each). The ends were cut back, 3 bases at V and 1 base at J, with 10 bases in the middle. CDR1 SQVTM and CDR2 ANQGSEA come from the germline V gene. The length of the CDR3 is 14 residues. CDR3 coding DNA: TGCAGCGTTGATGGGGGGCGGTCCTACAATGAGCAGTTCTTC. Amino acid sequence: CSVDGGRSYNEQFF.

This clonotype has at least ten counts. This chain uses TRBV18 with TRBJ2-3; the D call may be TRBD1 or TRBD2 (5 bases each). This CDR3 comprises 15 residues. Trimming pared 2 bases from V and 3 bases from J, leaving 12 bases between. Germline-derived CDR1 and CDR2 are KGHSH and LQKENI. For the CDR3, the DNA is TGTGCCAGCTCACCAATGGGGGATCGTACAGATACGCAGTATTTT. Protein: CASSPMGDRTDTQYF.

This sequence joins TRBV5-6 and TRBJ2-1; D not certain. CDR1 and CDR2 from the germline V gene are SGHDT and YYEEEE. The CDR3 covers 13 residues. The V end lost 4 bases, the J end lost 8 bases, and 13 bases lay between the germline ends. The DNA of the CDR3 is TGTGCCAGCAGCATTGGTAGTGTAGATGAGCAGTTCTTC. This codes for CASSIGSVDEQFF.

This clonotype turned up a few times. V usage is TRBV10-3 and J usage is TRBJ2-1, with 8 bases aligning to TRBD2. The V segment lost 9 bases and the J segment 8 bases; nucleotides outside the gene matches: 6. Germline lookup yields CDR1 ENHRY and CDR2 SYGVKD. This CDR3 spans 12 amino acids. CDR3 amino acids: CAIRGGGDEQFF. The CDR3 bases are TGTGCCATACGGGGGGGCGGCGATGAGCAGTTCTTC.

Ten or more counts support this clonotype. This rearrangement joins TRBV7-3 to TRBJ2-1; no firm D call. The CDR3 totals 13 residues. Germline V gives CDR1 SGHTA, CDR2 FQGTGA. Trimming removed 1 base from V and 7 bases from J, with 8 bases in between. The CDR3 reads CASSLNTANEQFF. In DNA, the CDR3 is TGTGCCAGCAGCTTAAACACGGCTAATGAGCAGTTCTTC.

There are many counts of this clonotype. The chain is built from TRBV20-1 and TRBJ2-1, with D possibly being TRBD2 (6 bases). The CDR3 runs to 15 residues. V was shortened by 0 bases and J by 4 bases, with 13 bases between the two germline ends. Germline CDR1 and CDR2: DFQATT and SNEGSKA (reference sequence). CDR3 in DNA: TGCAGTGCTAGAGAACTAGCCCATCTGTACAATGAGCAGTTCTTC. Its protein product is CSARELAHLYNEQFF.